The 20 T cell receptor beta chains reported below all come from one sample, sequenced in a study of response to subunit inactivated influenza vaccine. One entry per CDR3 protein, called by TCRdb with MiXCR from the RT-PCR reads. The sample contains about 570,000 distinct CDR3 sequences, 11% of which appear only once. A further study also used this sample, focusing on T cells expressing NK-cell markers. That report adds: In generating TCR beta cDNA, 5'RACE template switching with UMIs was used.

This sample comprised PBMCs from blood, obtained on the day of vaccination. The receptors shown here come from a man between 50 and 59 years old who received an inactivated influenza vaccine.

This clonotype was observed many times. This chain links TRBV25-1 with TRBJ2-2; TRBD1 matches at 11 bases. V was clipped by 7 bases and J by 6 bases; unmatched bases: 4. The CDR3 extends over 14 amino acids. Germline assignment: CDR1 MGHDK and CDR2 SYGVNS. CDR3 loop: CASKGQGVSGELFF. For the CDR3, the DNA is TGTGCCAGCAAGGGACAGGGGGTATCCGGGGAGCTGTTTTTT.

The chain carries TRBV6-1 and TRBJ2-5; 9 bases are a match to TRBD2. V shed 6 bases and J 2 bases; nucleotides not matched to a gene: 10. The CDR3 spans 16 residues. Per the germline V gene, CDR1 is MNHNS and CDR2 is SASEGT. CDR3 sequence (DNA): TGTGCCAGCAGACTGACTAGCGGTTTTTCGCAAGAGACCCAGTACTTC. This encodes CASRLTSGFSQETQYF.

The rearrangement uses TRBV6-6 and TRBJ2-3, with D unresolved. V lost 6 bases, J lost 5 bases, and 9 bases lay in between. The CDR3 totals 12 residues. Germline CDR1 is MNHNY and CDR2 is SVGAGI (reference sequence). CDR3 protein: CASSPRIDTQYF. CDR3 DNA sequence: TGTGCCAGCAGCCCCAGGATAGATACGCAGTATTTT.

The chain couples TRBV5-6 to TRBJ2-6; possibly TRBD1 for D (5 bases). The CDR3 contains 18 residues. CDR1 and CDR2 (germline): SGHDT, YYEEEE. Trimming took off 5 bases at V and 0 bases at J, with 18 bases between the two ends. The CDR3 DNA follows: TGTGCCAGCAGTCACTACCAGGGTCCCTTCTCTGGGGCCAACGTCCTGACTTTC. Protein product: CASSHYQGPFSGANVLTF.

The sample holds a few counts of this clonotype. The V and J genes are TRBV7-1 and TRBJ2-7; TRBD1 matches at 9 bases. TRBV7-1 is placed among ORFs of uncertain function. The CDR3 covers 23 residues. V lost 6 bases and J lost 2; bases outside the gene matches: 32. CDR3 sequence reads: CASRPLVLPPGQGPGGSPYEQYF. The CDR3, as DNA: TGTGCCAGCAGACCCCTAGTCCTTCCCCCGGGACAGGGACCCGGCGGGTCTCCCTACGAGCAGTACTTC.

V gene TRBV20-1 combines with J gene TRBJ2-3; D is unresolved. Germline V gene sequence: CDR1 DFQATT, CDR2 SNEGSKA (reference sequence). Trimming took 5 bases from V and 1 from J, leaving 13 bases between them. The CDR3 length is 14 residues. CDR3 in DNA: TGCAGTGCTGTCCCAGGAGCAGGCACAGATACGCAGTATTTT. Translating it yields CSAVPGAGTDTQYF.

The table lists this clonotype with a few counts. CDR3 sequence reads: CASTPDGYNEKLFF. In nucleotides, the CDR3 is TGTGCCAGCACCCCGGACGGGTATAATGAAAAACTGTTTTTT. The V gene is TRBV6-1, the J gene TRBJ1-4, with D unresolved. The V gene's germline CDR1 is MNHNS and CDR2 SASEGT. The CDR3 loop spans 14 amino acids. V lost 7 bases, J lost 4 bases, and 13 bases lay in between.

This clonotype was observed a few times. The J gene is TRBJ2-3, the V gene TRBV5-1; D unclear. Trimming took 4 bases from V and 0 from J, leaving 12 bases between them. This CDR3 is 15 amino acids long. CDR1 and CDR2 from the germline V gene are SGHRS and YFSETQ. CDR3 DNA: TGCGCCAGCAGCCTGAAAATCACTAGCACAGATACGCAGTATTTT. This gives the protein CASSLKITSTDTQYF.

This clonotype was recorded a few times. J is TRBJ1-2 and V is TRBV20-1, with 7 bases fitting TRBD1. Per the germline V gene, CDR1 is DFQATT and CDR2 is SNEGSKA (reference sequence). The ends lost 6 bases at V and 8 bases at J; junction bases unmatched: 15. The CDR3 loop spans 14 amino acids. The CDR3 nucleotides read TGCAGTGCCAGGGGGGACCCCGGGGGGCGAGGCTACACCTTC. It translates to CSARGDPGGRGYTF.

The chain couples TRBV12-3 or TRBV12-4 to TRBJ2-7; 13 bases align to TRBD2. The CDR3 runs 17 residues. V was clipped by 3 bases and J by 0 bases; unmatched bases: 5. The chain's CDR3 is CASSFSGTSGASYEQYF. CDR3 coding DNA: TGTGCCAGCAGTTTCTCCGGGACTAGCGGGGCCTCCTACGAGCAGTACTTC.

The rearrangement joins TRBV5-5 to TRBJ2-3; 9 bases align to TRBD2. Germline V CDR1 and CDR2: SGHKS, YYEKEE (reference sequence). This CDR3 spans 13 amino acids. V lost 1 base and J lost 15; bases outside the gene matches: 9. CDR3 bases: TGTGCCAGCAGCTTGCGAGCGGGAGGCGGGGGATATTTT. Translating it yields CASSLRAGGGGYF. Filled out from reference TRBV5-5 and TRBJ2-3, the complete variable domain reads DAGVTQSPTHLIKTRGQQVTLRCSPISGHKSVSWYQQVLGQGPQFIFQYYEKEERGRGNFPDRFSARQFPNYSSELNVNALLLGDSALYLCASSLRAGGGGYFGPGTRLTVL.

The chain couples TRBV7-9 to TRBJ1-6; D not certain. The germline V gene has CDR1 SEHNR and CDR2 FQNEAQ (reference sequence). CDR3 length: 12 residues. Trimming stripped 5 bases from V and 5 bases from J, with 4 bases between. CDR3 coding DNA: TGTGCCAGCAGCCTCCATAATTCACCCCTCCACTTT. Amino acid sequence: CASSLHNSPLHF.

This clonotype was seen a handful of times. The chain joins TRBV19 to TRBJ1-1; the D gene is possibly TRBD1 (5 bases). Trimming stripped 3 bases from V and 7 bases from J, with 12 bases between. This CDR3 is built from 13 residues. Germline V gene data show CDR1 as LNHDA and CDR2 as SQIVND (reference sequence). CDR3 nucleotide sequence: TGTGCCAGTAGTATGGCCCCTCAGGGTGAAGCTTTCTTT. Its protein product is CASSMAPQGEAFF. Full variable domain (missing parts from reference TRBV19 and TRBJ1-1): DGGITQSPKYLFRKEGQNVTLSCEQNLNHDAMYWYRQDPGQGLRLIYYSQIVNDFQKGDIAEGYSVSREKKESFPLTVTSAQKNPTAFYLCASSMAPQGEAFFGQGTRLTVV.

This clonotype was found a few times. In DNA, the CDR3 is TGTGCCAGCAGTGGGGACGGTCGCTACGAGCAGTACTTC. Translated, it gives CASSGDGRYEQYF. This chain connects TRBV6-2 or TRBV6-3 to TRBJ2-7; D could derive from TRBD1 or TRBD2 (5 bases each). Trimming pared 5 bases from V and 3 bases from J, leaving 11 bases between. Germline V lookup: CDR1 MNHEY, CDR2 SVGEGT. CDR3 length: 13 residues.

This clonotype was seen ten or more times. CDR3 amino acids: CASSLGRFYEQYF. CDR3 coding DNA: TGTGCCAGCAGCTTAGGCAGATTCTACGAGCAGTACTTC. The chain joins TRBV13 to TRBJ2-7; D unclear. CDR3 length: 13 amino acids. Germline V gives CDR1 PRHDT, CDR2 FYEKMQ (reference sequence). V dropped 0 bases and J dropped 3 bases, with 6 bases sitting between them.

This chain links TRBV20-1 with TRBJ2-7; D is ambiguous. The CDR3 contains 14 residues. V lost 2 bases to trimming and J lost 0 bases, with 11 bases between them. The V gene's germline CDR1 is DFQATT and CDR2 SNEGSKA (reference sequence). The CDR3 spells CSARRQPGSYEQYF. CDR3 DNA sequence: TGCAGTGCTAGAAGGCAGCCCGGCTCCTACGAGCAGTACTTC.

This clonotype was counted ten times or more. V is TRBV7-6 and J is TRBJ2-3; possible D gene TRBD2, 6 bases. Germline V gene data show CDR1 as SGHVS and CDR2 as FNYEAQ. Trimming shortened V by 5 bases and J by 2 bases, and 20 bases separated the two germline ends. The CDR3 extends over 17 amino acids. CDR3 residues: CASSPHKGGLITDTQYF. The CDR3 DNA is TGTGCCAGCAGCCCGCACAAAGGAGGGTTGATCACAGATACGCAGTATTTT.

The chain recombines TRBV20-1 with TRBJ2-7; TRBD1 aligns across 9 bases. The V gene's germline CDR1 is DFQATT and CDR2 SNEGSKA (reference sequence). The CDR3 spans 15 residues. The V segment lost 0 bases and the J segment 6 bases; nucleotides outside the gene matches: 9. CDR3 protein: CSARDGRGQGSEQYF. DNA for the CDR3: TGCAGTGCTAGAGATGGAAGGGGACAGGGAAGCGAGCAGTACTTC.

This chain uses TRBV20-1 with TRBJ2-7; 7 nucleotides agree with TRBD1. The V segment lost 3 bases and the J segment 0 bases; nucleotides outside the gene matches: 14. The CDR3 spans 17 residues. The V gene's germline CDR1 is DFQATT and CDR2 SNEGSKA (reference sequence). CDR3 in DNA: TGCAGTGCTAGGGCACCTGGACAGGCGACGAGCTCCTACGAGCAGTACTTC. It is translated as CSARAPGQATSSYEQYF.

The chain employs TRBV18 and TRBJ1-1; TRBD1 is a possible D gene (6 bases). V dropped 6 bases and J dropped 5 bases, with 16 bases sitting between them. CDR3 length equals 14 residues. The germline V gene encodes CDR1 KGHSH and CDR2 LQKENI. CDR3 sequence: CASSRQGRGTEAFF. DNA of the CDR3: TGTGCCAGCTCTCGGCAGGGGAGGGGGACTGAAGCTTTCTTT.